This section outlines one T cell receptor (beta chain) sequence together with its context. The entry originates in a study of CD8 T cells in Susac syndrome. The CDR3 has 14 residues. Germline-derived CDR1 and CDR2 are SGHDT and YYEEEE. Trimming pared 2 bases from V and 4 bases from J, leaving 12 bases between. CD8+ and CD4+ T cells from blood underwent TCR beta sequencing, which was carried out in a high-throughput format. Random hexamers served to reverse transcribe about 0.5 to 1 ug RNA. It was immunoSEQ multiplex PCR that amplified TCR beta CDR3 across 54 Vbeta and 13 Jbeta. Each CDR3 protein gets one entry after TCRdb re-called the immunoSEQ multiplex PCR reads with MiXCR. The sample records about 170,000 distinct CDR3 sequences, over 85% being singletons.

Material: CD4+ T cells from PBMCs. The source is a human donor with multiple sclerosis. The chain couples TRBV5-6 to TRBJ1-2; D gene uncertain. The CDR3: CASSFSSSSYGYTF. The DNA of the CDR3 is TGTGCCAGCAGCTTTTCGTCGAGCAGCTATGGCTACACCTTC.